This entry lists 10 T cell receptor beta chains sequenced from one sample in a study of OX40 agonist ivuxolimab in advanced cancers. Profiled with immunoSEQ multiplex PCR; TCRdb holds only in-frame clones, not every one. The repertoire holds tens of thousands of clones, with approximately 86% as singletons. The sample in question was CD4+ or CD8+ T cells sorted from blood, obtained in a trial of the OX40 agonist ivuxolimab. The receptor set was obtained from an adult with an advanced solid tumor such as melanoma, head and neck, liver or kidney cancer.

This sequence joins TRBV10-1 and TRBJ2-1; the D gene could be TRBD1 or TRBD2 (5 bases each). Trimming cost V 5 bases and J 7 bases, with 18 bases left between them. In germline, CDR1 is WNHNN, CDR2 SYGVQD (reference sequence). The CDR3 contains 15 residues. Here the CDR3 reads CASSPTRGQWNEQFF. The CDR3 DNA reads TGCGCCAGCAGTCCAACACGGGGCCAGTGGAATGAGCAGTTCTTC.

This rearrangement joins TRBV5-1 to TRBJ2-7; 13 positions agree with TRBD2. The trim removed 4 bases at V and 5 bases at J, leaving 6 bases unmatched. The CDR3 is made up of 15 amino acids. The germline V gene encodes CDR1 SGHRS and CDR2 YFSETQ. This CDR3 reads CASSPRLAGGHEQYF. CDR3 in DNA: TGCGCCAGCAGCCCCCGACTAGCGGGAGGCCACGAGCAGTACTTC.

This rearrangement joins TRBV27 to TRBJ1-4, with no clear D. The CDR3 is made up of 14 amino acids. The germline V gene encodes CDR1 MNHEY and CDR2 SMNVEV (reference sequence). V lost 8 bases and J lost 0, with 10 bases in between. CDR3 protein: CASGVSATNEKLFF. Here the CDR3 DNA reads TGTGCCAGCGGCGTTTCTGCAACTAATGAAAAACTGTTTTTT.

This chain uses TRBV28 with TRBJ2-3; D not certain. CDR1 and CDR2 from the germline V gene are MDHEN and SYDVKM. This CDR3 region has 14 residues. The ends were cut back, 9 bases at V and 0 bases at J, with 13 bases in the middle. The CDR3 here is CASRVVTSTDTQYF. The CDR3 nucleotides are TGTGCCAGTAGGGTCGTCACAAGCACAGATACGCAGTATTTT.

CDR3 residues: CASSVGQGYSYEQYF. The CDR3 DNA follows: TGTGCCAGCAGCGTAGGACAGGGATATTCCTACGAGCAGTACTTC. The rearrangement uses TRBV11-2 and TRBJ2-7; 8 positions match TRBD1. The germline gives CDR1 SGHAT, CDR2 FQNNGV. J was trimmed by 1 base and V by 5 bases; bases with no gene match: 7. The CDR3 is made up of 15 amino acids.

The chain couples TRBV11-3 to TRBJ2-2; D unresolved. Trimming removed 5 bases at V and 2 bases at J, with 15 bases between. Germline V gives CDR1 SGHNT, CDR2 YENEEA. CDR3 length: 16 amino acids. CDR3 sequence: CASSTLSYFNTGELFF. CDR3 coding DNA: TGTGCCAGCAGCACCTTAAGCTACTTCAACACCGGGGAGCTGTTTTTT.

V and J are TRBV15 and TRBJ2-5; 10 nucleotides agree with TRBD2. This CDR3 has 15 residues. The germline V gene encodes CDR1 LNHNV and CDR2 YYDKDF (reference sequence). V lost 1 base, J lost 3 bases, and 2 bases stayed unmatched. The CDR3 is CATSRGLAGEETQYF. The CDR3, as DNA: TGTGCCACCAGCAGAGGACTAGCGGGTGAAGAGACCCAGTACTTC. Full variable domain (missing parts from reference TRBV15 and TRBJ2-5): DAMVIQNPRYQVTQFGKPVTLSCSQTLNHNVMYWYQQKSSQAPKLLFHYYDKDFNNEADTPDNFQSRRPNTSFCFLDIRSPGLGDTAMYLCATSRGLAGEETQYFGPGTRLLVL.

The CDR3 DNA reads as TGTGCCAGCAGCTTAGTTCTTACAGGGTTAGTGAGAGAGACCCAGTACTTC. It translates to CASSLVLTGLVRETQYF. V and J are TRBV11-2 and TRBJ2-5; a weak D match, TRBD1 (6 bases). Trimming shortened V by 1 base and J by 4 bases, and 19 bases separated the two germline ends. The germline gives CDR1 SGHAT, CDR2 FQNNGV. The CDR3 is 17 amino acids.

The chain couples TRBV9 to TRBJ1-3, with D possibly TRBD1 on 5 matching bases. Germline V CDR1 and CDR2: SGDLS, YYNGEE. The CDR3 runs 16 residues. The germline V and J ends were trimmed by 0 bases and 0 bases, with 10 bases remaining between them. Here the CDR3 reads CASSVVPGVSGNTIYF. The CDR3 DNA reads as TGTGCCAGCAGCGTAGTACCGGGGGTCTCTGGAAACACCATATATTTT.

The chain carries TRBV15 and TRBJ2-1; D is unresolved. Per the germline V gene, CDR1 is LNHNV and CDR2 is YYDKDF (reference sequence). V dropped 0 bases and J dropped 4 bases, with 4 bases sitting between them. The CDR3 totals 13 residues. CDR3 region: CATSRDRYNEQFF. The CDR3 nucleotides are TGTGCCACCAGCAGAGATCGGTACAATGAGCAGTTCTTC.